The entry below describes one T cell receptor beta chain. Its antigen remains unidentified. No base quality information exists; no much larger clone differs at one position. The CDR3 has 14 amino acids, counting the end cysteine and phenylalanine. Kept here is only the CDR3 DNA, which spans 42 bases and is read in frame from base 1. V and J lose 2 bases and 1 base, and a span of 5 bases separates them. In the germline V gene, CDR1 corresponds to SGHVS and CDR2 to FQNEAQ. This sample stems from a study of OX40 agonist ivuxolimab in advanced cancers. At the level of the whole study: The costimulatory receptor OX40 (CD134) was targeted by ivuxolimab, a fully human IgG2 agonistic monoclonal antibody. In the dose-escalation cohort, around four fifths of patients were male, and the mean age was 60 years with a range of about 23 to 79. Partial responses were achieved by three dose-escalation patients, of whom one had hepatocellular carcinoma and two had cutaneous melanoma. Of the approximately 54 patients in dose escalation, 19 had hepatocellular carcinoma, some 15 had melanoma, 9 had renal cell carcinoma and 9 had head and neck cancer. The paper describes the monotherapy dose-escalation part (N ≈ 49 patients) of the phase I trial of ivuxolimab. The point of sequencing TCRbeta in the periphery was to test whether ivuxolimab changed TCR sequence diversity and drove clonal T-cell expansion. Patients were allowed to have had prior anti-PD-1, anti-PD-L1 or anti-CTLA-4 therapy, and around 41% of the dose-escalation patients had previously received checkpoint inhibitors. Intravenous ivuxolimab was administered to patients every 2 weeks at six dose levels: 0.01, 0.1, 0.3, 1.5, 3 and 10 mg/kg.

Genomic DNA was isolated from the sorted cells so that the TCRbeta CDR3 region could be sequenced. TCRbeta CDR3 regions were sequenced using the immunoSEQ Assay. This immuneACCESS table, as held by TCRdb, lists in-frame sequences with V and J called but not all clones. Of the missing ones, under half trace to an unresolved V gene in checked studies; the others have no known cause. The sample contains roughly 56,000 clones, over 80% of them found a single time. The ten top clones hold under 6% of the sample. Overall study outcomes, separate from this receptor: At doses of 0.1 to 3.0 mg/kg, clonal expansion of both CD4+ and CD8+ blood T cells was observed from baseline to week 6. Low levels of normalized T-cell clonal expansion were also seen in some patients who did not respond. On average, CD8+ T cells showed more expanded clones than CD4+ T cells after ivuxolimab. The antigen specificity of the clonally expanded peripheral T cells was not determined. In the 0.1-3.0 mg/kg groups, partial responders were among the patients with the lowest normalized peripheral clonal expansion, particularly in CD8+ T cells.

Patients with autoimmune disease history or receiving systemic immunosuppression were excluded from the trial. In every dose cohort, peripheral blood was drawn for TCR sequencing at baseline, cycle 4 day 1, and cycle 7 day 1. Samples came from an open-label, multicenter, first-in-human phase I dose-escalation trial of ivuxolimab. Adults with locally advanced or metastatic melanoma, renal cell, hepatocellular, or head and neck squamous cell carcinoma were enrolled in the trial. Before TCR sequencing, CD4+ and CD8+ T cells were separately sorted from peripheral blood. The material sequenced was CD4+ or CD8+ T cells sorted from blood, taken in a trial of the OX40 agonist ivuxolimab. The TCR sequence derives from an adult with an advanced solid tumor such as melanoma, head and neck, liver or kidney cancer. Recombination linked TRBV7-8 to TRBJ2-2; the D gene lacks a confident call. The CDR3 reads as follows: CASSLIRNTGELFF. The DNA sequence is given as TGTGCCAGCAGCTTAATCAGGAACACCGGGGAGCTGTTTTTT.